This T cell receptor (beta chain) was obtained from a study of T cells after posttransplantation cyclophosphamide. Study-level findings and limits: TRB overlap between skin or GI tissue T cells and blood was limited. Donor CD8+ memory clones often dominated recipient blood repertoires at later times.

Busulfan-fludarabine conditioning, marrow transplant, and cyclophosphamide on days +3 and +4 were administered. Germline V gene lookup returns CDR1 SGHVS and CDR2 FNYEAQ. CDR3 length equals 14 residues. The V end lost 4 bases, the J end lost 3 bases, and 13 bases lay between the germline ends. There are many counts of this clone. Its target is unknown. The data were produced by immunoSEQ multiplex PCR, yet TCRdb's version contains in-frame clones alone and is incomplete. This repertoire holds some 18,000 clones, and none appear only once. The starting material was PBMCs, obtained after allogeneic stem cell transplant with posttransplant cyclophosphamide. The V gene is TRBV7-6, the J gene TRBJ2-7, with D tentatively TRBD2 (5 bases). This receptor was obtained from a female patient younger than 45 who received an allogeneic stem cell transplant from a related donor, was CMV-positive, and had no GVHD. A share of the T cells may be of graft donor origin. The CDR3 loop reads CASSSGISGYEQYF. CDR3 coding DNA: TGTGCCAGCAGCTCCGGGATTTCGGGCTACGAGCAGTACTTC.